This entry describes one T cell receptor (beta chain). Antigen: not known. Sequencing followed a ViraFEST assay step that expanded antigen-specific CD4+ T cells with viral peptide pools. Once cultured for 10 days, the cells underwent separation to obtain CD4+ T cells. Their SARS-CoV-2 infection, verified by PCR, occurred between March and December 2020. Sequencing used immunoSEQ multiplex PCR; TCRdb keeps in-frame clones, though not all of them. The data hold more than 20,000 clones, with around 75% observed a single time. The sample belongs to a study of vaccination effects on CD4 cells after COVID-19. Study context: All study participants received two doses of BNT162b2 or mRNA-1273 vaccine. Sampling of two convalescent patients took place 16 days and one week prior to vaccination. Study outcomes and limitations: New vaccine-induced clones made up most post-vaccine spike-reactive clones in convalescents.

Trimming removed 0 bases from V and 4 bases from J, with 12 bases in between. Germline V gene lookup returns CDR1 LNHNV and CDR2 YYDKDF (reference sequence). The CDR3 totals 15 residues. This sequence joins TRBV15 and TRBJ1-2; possible D gene TRBD1, 5 bases. This clonotype was obtained from a human donor who had a prior SARS-CoV-2 infection. The sequenced sample was CD4+ T cells from PBMCs cultured with a peptide pool, obtained before COVID-19 vaccination. The chain's CDR3 is CATSRDAGPVYGYTF. CDR3 DNA: TGTGCCACCAGCAGAGATGCAGGGCCTGTCTATGGCTACACCTTC.